The rows below give T cell receptor beta chains drawn from one sample of a study of sequential checkpoint blockade in melanoma. Generated by immunoSEQ multiplex PCR, the TCRdb table keeps only in-frame clones and is missing some. Seen here are 10,000 or so clones, less than 80% observed once, and the top ten hold about 14%. Source: CD8+ T cells sorted from blood (inferred from file names), taken from a patient given nivolumab and ipilimumab in sequence. The origin of the receptors is a human donor with melanoma. Each CDR3 is given with its conserved first and last residue. D genes are given only for firm matches. The listing skips clone size in some rows; elsewhere it reads once, few, many or a size class.

CDR3: CASSAHTGLSFF
DNA: TGTGCCAGCAGTGCTCATACAGGTTTATCATTCTTT
J: TRBJ1-1
D: .
size: .
V: TRBV25-1

CDR3: CASSRLAGDQETQYF
DNA: TGTGCCAGCAGCAGACTAGCGGGAGACCAAGAGACCCAGTACTTC
J: TRBJ2-5
D: TRBD2
size: .
V: TRBV6-4

CDR3: CASSYSSGGNQPQHF
DNA: TGTGCCAGCAGTTACTCCTCGGGGGGCAATCAGCCCCAGCATTTT
J: TRBJ1-5
D: .
size: .
V: TRBV6-5

CDR3: CASSRDNEQFF
DNA: TGCGCCAGCAGCAGAGACAATGAGCAGTTCTTC
J: TRBJ2-1
D: .
size: .
V: TRBV5-1

CDR3: CASSADRGTEAFF
DNA: TGTGCCAGCAGCGCCGACCGGGGCACTGAAGCTTTCTTT
J: TRBJ1-1
D: .
size: .
V: TRBV9

CDR3: CASSFGTTGTEAFF
DNA: TGTGCCAGCAGCTTCGGGACAACGGGCACTGAAGCTTTCTTT
J: TRBJ1-1
D: .
size: .
V: TRBV5-6

CDR3: CASSFSGSSYNSPLHF
DNA: TGTGCCAGCAGTTTTTCGGGTAGCTCCTATAATTCACCCCTCCACTTT
J: TRBJ1-6
D: .
size: .
V: TRBV27

CDR3: CATSRTGTANYGYTF
DNA: TGTGCCACCAGCAGGACCGGGACAGCTAACTATGGCTACACCTTC
J: TRBJ1-2
D: TRBD1
size: .
V: TRBV15

CDR3: CASSSGLAGGGYEQFF
DNA: TGCGCCAGCAGCTCGGGACTAGCGGGAGGAGGCTATGAGCAGTTCTTC
J: TRBJ2-1
D: TRBD2
size: .
V: TRBV5-1

CDR3: CASSSRDWSYNEQFF
DNA: TGCGCCAGCAGCTCCCGGGACTGGTCCTACAATGAGCAGTTCTTC
J: TRBJ2-1
D: .
size: few
V: TRBV5-1

CDR3: CASSLGRTSGGAYEQYF
DNA: TGTGCCAGCAGCTTAGGGAGGACTAGCGGGGGAGCCTACGAGCAGTACTTC
J: TRBJ2-7
D: TRBD2
size: .
V: TRBV7-2

CDR3: CASSQAPTGDLYRRIYGYTF
DNA: TGCGCCAGCAGCCAAGCGCCTACAGGGGACCTTTACCGCCGGATCTATGGCTACACCTTC
J: TRBJ1-2
D: TRBD1
size: .
V: TRBV4-1

CDR3: CAKTDLGYTF
DNA: TGTGCCAAGACAGATCTTGGCTACACCTTC
J: TRBJ1-2
D: .
size: .
V: TRBV7-6

CDR3: CATSPRRSGMSDEQFF
DNA: TGTGCCACCAGCCCCCGAAGAAGCGGGATGTCTGATGAGCAGTTCTTC
J: TRBJ2-1
D: TRBD2
size: few
V: TRBV15

CDR3: CASSIVGTANEKLFF
DNA: TGTGCCAGTAGTATAGTCGGGACAGCTAATGAAAAACTGTTTTTT
J: TRBJ1-4
D: TRBD1
size: .
V: TRBV19

CDR3: CASSETGTGAYSPLHF
DNA: TGTGCCAGCAGTGAGACTGGGACAGGAGCCTATTCACCCCTCCACTTT
J: TRBJ1-6
D: TRBD1
size: .
V: TRBV2

CDR3: CASSIGVGTEAFF
DNA: TGTGCCAGTAGTATCGGGGTTGGAACTGAAGCTTTCTTT
J: TRBJ1-1
D: .
size: .
V: TRBV19